The 9 T cell receptor beta chains in this list originate from one sample, sequenced in a study of blood T cell repertoires in COVID-19. TCRdb's table, derived via immunoSEQ multiplex PCR, lists solely in-frame clones and lacks some. The sample holds around 140,000 clones, approximately 84% seen once. Sequences were obtained from peripheral blood. These receptors originate from a woman aged 55-70 years with acute or convalescent COVID-19.

The chain joins TRBV5-1 to TRBJ1-4; a possible D gene is TRBD1 (6 bases). The CDR3 is 15 amino acids. Germline V gene data show CDR1 as SGHRS and CDR2 as YFSETQ. Deletions cut 0 bases from V and 5 bases from J, with 11 bases between. CDR3 sequence reads: CASSLALQGNEKLFF. CDR3 DNA: TGCGCCAGCAGCTTGGCTCTCCAGGGGAATGAAAAACTGTTTTTT.

The chain has TRBV11-2 and TRBJ1-2; no clear D. Germline-derived CDR1 and CDR2 are SGHAT and FQNNGV. Between the trimmed V and J ends, which lost 3 bases and 5 bases, there was a span of 13 bases. The CDR3 covers 14 residues. CDR3 sequence: CASSLGSAGYGYTF. The CDR3 DNA follows: TGTGCCAGCAGCTTGGGTAGTGCGGGGTATGGCTACACCTTC.

The chain joins TRBV10-2 to TRBJ1-3, with TRBD1 matching 9 bases. This CDR3 comprises 17 residues. Germline lookup yields CDR1 WSHSY and CDR2 SAAADI. Unmatched junction bases numbered 7, after V lost 0 bases and J lost 4 bases. The CDR3 nucleotides are TGCGCCAGCAGTGAGTCAGGACAGGGGTTGGGAGGAAACACCATATATTTT. Its translation: CASSESGQGLGGNTIYF.

This chain connects TRBV11-2 to TRBJ2-1, with TRBD2 as a possible D gene (6 bases). Germline V lookup: CDR1 SGHAT, CDR2 FQNNGV. The CDR3 loop spans 14 amino acids. V was cut by 6 bases and J by 5 bases, with 14 bases left in between. In DNA form, the CDR3 reads TGTGCCAGCAGTTCATTCCGGGGGAACAATGAGCAGTTCTTC. This encodes CASSSFRGNNEQFF.

This chain connects TRBV4-1 to TRBJ1-4, with D possibly TRBD1 on 5 matching bases. Trimming removed 2 bases at V and 0 bases at J, with 19 bases between. The CDR3 runs to 19 residues. Germline CDR1 is MGHRA and CDR2 is YSYEKL. The DNA for the CDR3 is TGCGCCAGCAGCCAACCTATTGGGGGGGTTAGGACAACTAATGAAAAACTGTTTTTT. Its translation: CASSQPIGGVRTTNEKLFF.

The chain uses TRBV19 and TRBJ2-5; 11 bases agree with TRBD1. Germline assignment: CDR1 LNHDA and CDR2 SQIVND (reference sequence). Trimming took 5 bases from V and 7 from J; bases not matched to a gene: 6. CDR3 length: 14 amino acids. In DNA, the CDR3 is TGTGCCAGTAGTCCCGGGACAGGGGGGGTGACCCAGTACTTC. It yields the protein CASSPGTGGVTQYF.

The chain employs TRBV10-3 and TRBJ2-1; possible D gene TRBD2, 6 bases. Trimming left V 0 bases short and J 9 bases short, with 9 bases between. The CDR3 totals 13 residues. Germline V lookup: CDR1 ENHRY, CDR2 SYGVKD. DNA of the CDR3: TGTGCCATCAGTGAGTCGCTCGGGAGTGAGCAGTTCTTC. This gives the protein CAISESLGSEQFF.

V gene TRBV7-9 combines with J gene TRBJ1-2, with 7 nucleotides matching TRBD1. Per the germline V gene, CDR1 is SEHNR and CDR2 is FQNEAQ (reference sequence). The CDR3 contains 14 residues. J was trimmed by 3 bases and V by 1 base; bases with no gene match: 2. The CDR3 nucleotides are TGTGCCAGCAGCTTAGTGACAGGGCACTATGGCTACACCTTC. It is translated as CASSLVTGHYGYTF.

This chain connects TRBV5-4 to TRBJ2-1, with D tentatively TRBD2 (6 bases). This CDR3 is built from 16 residues. V was pared by 1 base and J by 2 bases, with 13 bases between. Germline V lookup: CDR1 SGHNT, CDR2 YYREEE (reference sequence). The CDR3 DNA reads as TGTGCCAGCAGCTTGCCCGCGGGAAGGGCCTACAATGAGCAGTTCTTC. It encodes CASSLPAGRAYNEQFF.